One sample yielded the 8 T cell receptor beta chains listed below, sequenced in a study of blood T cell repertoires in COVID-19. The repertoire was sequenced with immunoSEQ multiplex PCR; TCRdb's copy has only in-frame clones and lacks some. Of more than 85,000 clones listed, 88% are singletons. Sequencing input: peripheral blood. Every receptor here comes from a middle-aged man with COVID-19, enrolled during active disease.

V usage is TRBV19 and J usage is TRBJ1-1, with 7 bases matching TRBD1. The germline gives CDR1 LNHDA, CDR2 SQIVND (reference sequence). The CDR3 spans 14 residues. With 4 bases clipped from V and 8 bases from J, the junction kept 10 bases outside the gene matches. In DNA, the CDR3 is TGTGCCAGTAGTAAGGGGACAGTCGGTTTGGAAGCTTTCTTT. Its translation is CASSKGTVGLEAFF.

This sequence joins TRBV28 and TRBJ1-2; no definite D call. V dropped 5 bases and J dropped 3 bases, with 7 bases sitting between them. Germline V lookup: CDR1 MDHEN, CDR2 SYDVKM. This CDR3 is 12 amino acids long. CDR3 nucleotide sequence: TGTGCCAGCAGTCCCCCGGACTATGGCTACACCTTC. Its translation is CASSPPDYGYTF.

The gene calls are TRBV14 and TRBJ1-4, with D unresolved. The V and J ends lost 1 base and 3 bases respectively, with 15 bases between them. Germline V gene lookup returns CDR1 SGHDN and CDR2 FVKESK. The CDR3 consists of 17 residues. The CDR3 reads CASSQGRSSAANEKLFF. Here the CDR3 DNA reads TGTGCCAGCAGCCAAGGCCGTTCTAGTGCTGCTAATGAAAAACTGTTTTTT.

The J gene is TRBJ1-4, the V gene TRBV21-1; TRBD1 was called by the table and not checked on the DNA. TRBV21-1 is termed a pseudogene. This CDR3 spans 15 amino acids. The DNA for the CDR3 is TGTGCCAGCAGCCCAGGACACCCAGTTAATGAAAAACTGTTTTTT. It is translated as CASSPGHPVNEKLFF.

The CDR3 nucleotides are TGCGCCAGCAGCCAAGATTTGAAGGGGGCGGGCTACACCTTC. Translation gives CASSQDLKGAGYTF. The chain is built from TRBV4-3 and TRBJ1-2; 7 bases are a match to TRBD1. Germline V lookup: CDR1 LGHNA, CDR2 YSLEER. This CDR3 region has 14 residues. J gave up 8 bases and V 0 bases, and 6 bases lay outside the gene matches.

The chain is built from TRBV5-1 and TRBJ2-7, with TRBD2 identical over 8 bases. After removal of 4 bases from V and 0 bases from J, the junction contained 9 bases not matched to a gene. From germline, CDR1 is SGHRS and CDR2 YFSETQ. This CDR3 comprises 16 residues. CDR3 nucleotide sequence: TGCGCCAGCAGCCCCGGGAAGCGGGGGAACTCCTACGAGCAGTACTTC. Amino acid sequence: CASSPGKRGNSYEQYF.

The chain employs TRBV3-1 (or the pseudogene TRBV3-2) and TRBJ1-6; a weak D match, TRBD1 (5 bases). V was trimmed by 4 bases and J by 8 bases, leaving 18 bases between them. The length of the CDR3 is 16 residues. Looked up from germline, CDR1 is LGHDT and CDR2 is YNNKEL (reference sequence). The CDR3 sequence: CASSPLGEGRDSPLHF. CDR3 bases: TGTGCCAGCAGCCCCCTGGGGGAGGGGCGGGATTCACCCCTCCACTTT.

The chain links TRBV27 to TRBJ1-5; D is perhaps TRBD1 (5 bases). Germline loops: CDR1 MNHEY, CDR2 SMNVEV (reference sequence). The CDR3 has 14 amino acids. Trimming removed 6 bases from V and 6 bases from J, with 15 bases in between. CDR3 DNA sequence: TGTGCCAGCAGCCTGGGGCCCTTTCGTCAGCCCCAGCATTTT. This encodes CASSLGPFRQPQHF.